This TCR beta chain was documented in a study of cytomegalovirus exposure and HLA in healthy donors. There are 15 residues in the CDR3. Germline trimming cut 5 bases from V and 7 bases from J; bases unmatched to any gene: 5. Germline CDR1 MNHEY, CDR2 SVGAGI. This PCR relied on a set of 60 Vbeta primers and 13 Jbeta primers. Some clones are missing from TCRdb's copy, which holds only in-frame ones; the method was immunoSEQ multiplex PCR. Altogether just under 70,000 clones are present, approximately 80% being singletons, with the ten largest covering 5% to 8.5%. The receptor was isolated from a human donor in good health. The sequencing input was PBMCs. J is TRBJ1-6 and V is TRBV6-5, with TRBD1 matching over 10 bases. The CDR3 DNA follows: TGTGCCAGCAGTCGCCCGGGACAGGGGAATTCACCCCTCCACTTT. Protein product: CASSRPGQGNSPLHF.